The 13 T cell receptor beta chains in this list originate from one sample, sequenced in a study of long-term antiretroviral therapy in people with HIV. The authors ran the immunoSEQ assay, v3.0, at survey level. Produced via immunoSEQ multiplex PCR; TCRdb's table is partial and in-frame only. The sample lists 25,000 to 30,000 clones, more than 70% occurring once. Sequencing was performed on unsorted PBMCs, taken 0.8 years after starting antiretroviral therapy. These receptors were taken from a woman aged 25 to 39 with HIV.

This clone was seen only a few times. In the same sample, other DNA sequences code for this CDR3. This chain's CDR3 is CASSLGGVYGYTF. CDR3 nucleotide sequence: TGTGCCAGCAGCTTAGGAGGCGTCTATGGCTACACCTTC. The V gene is TRBV7-9, the J gene TRBJ1-2; D unclear. Germline CDR1 reads SEHNR; CDR2 reads FQNEAQ (reference sequence). The CDR3 is made up of 13 amino acids. The V end lost 1 base, the J end lost 4 bases, and 7 bases lay between the germline ends.

DNA of the CDR3: TGTGCCAGCAGCTTAGACGGCCGGGGGCGTCTAGCTTTCTTT. It is translated as CASSLDGRGRLAFF. The chain joins TRBV7-9 to TRBJ1-1, with a weak D call TRBD1 (6 bases). Germline V gives CDR1 SEHNR, CDR2 FQNEAQ (reference sequence). V was clipped by 1 base and J by 10 bases, with 16 bases between them. The CDR3 loop spans 14 amino acids.

Only one count was recorded for this clone. For the CDR3, the DNA is TGTGCCACCCTTCGCCCCACCTTC. Amino acid sequence: CATLRPTF. The V and J genes are TRBV19 and TRBJ1-2; the D is unclear. In germline, CDR1 is LNHDA, CDR2 SQIVND (reference sequence). Between the trimmed V and J ends, which lost 10 bases and 13 bases, there was a span of 10 bases. The CDR3 is 8 residues long.

This clone was counted once. This chain connects TRBV9 to TRBJ2-1; D remains ambiguous. The ends were cut back, 4 bases at V and 0 bases at J, with 14 bases in the middle. In germline, CDR1 is SGDLS, CDR2 YYNGEE. This CDR3 contains 16 residues. The CDR3 DNA is TGTGCCAGCAGCACCTGCACTCTCCGCTCCTACAATGAGCAGTTCTTC. This codes for CASSTCTLRSYNEQFF.

The V and J genes are TRBV10-3 and TRBJ1-4, with 9 bases lining up with TRBD1. The V gene end was trimmed by 10 bases and the J gene end by 6 bases; junction bases not matched to a gene: 3. Germline assignment: CDR1 ENHRY and CDR2 SYGVKD. The CDR3 length is 12 residues. CDR3 coding DNA: TGTGCCACGACAGGGGGGGATGAAAAACTGTTTTTT. Protein sequence: CATTGGDEKLFF.

V and J are TRBV6-5 and TRBJ1-4, with TRBD1 matching 7 bases. V shed 8 bases, J shed 8 bases, and the junction held 8 bases outside the gene matches. Germline V lookup: CDR1 MNHEY, CDR2 SVGAGI. The CDR3 covers 13 residues. CDR3 sequence reads: CASGRRGREKLFF. The CDR3 DNA reads as TGTGCCAGCGGAAGGAGGGGGCGAGAAAAACTGTTTTTT.

The chain combines TRBV19 with TRBJ1-1, with D tentatively TRBD1 (5 bases). CDR1 is LNHDA and CDR2 is SQIVND in the germline V gene (reference sequence). Trimming stripped 5 bases from V and 3 bases from J, with 13 bases between. The CDR3 totals 14 residues. CDR3 sequence: CASSHGAEDTEAFF. The CDR3 bases are TGTGCCAGTAGTCACGGGGCAGAGGACACTGAAGCTTTCTTT. Supplemented by reference TRBV19 and TRBJ1-1, the full variable domain reads DGGITQSPKYLFRKEGQNVTLSCEQNLNHDAMYWYRQDPGQGLRLIYYSQIVNDFQKGDIAEGYSVSREKKESFPLTVTSAQKNPTAFYLCASSHGAEDTEAFFGQGTRLTVV.

Written as DNA, the CDR3 is TGTGCCAGCAGTTCCGGACGGAACTATGGCTACACCTTC. Its protein product is CASSSGRNYGYTF. The rearrangement uses TRBV6-5 and TRBJ1-2; D gene uncertain. Germline V gives CDR1 MNHEY, CDR2 SVGAGI. The CDR3 consists of 13 residues. V gave up 4 bases and J gave up 2 bases, with 8 bases separating them.

The chain couples TRBV7-2 to TRBJ2-5; D gene unclear. Germline CDR1 reads SGHTA; CDR2 reads FQGNSA. The CDR3 covers 11 residues. V lost 2 bases and J 6 bases, leaving 4 bases between the germline ends. The CDR3 nucleotides read TGTGCCAGCAGCTTACGTCAGACCCAGTACTTC. Translating gives CASSLRQTQYF.

The J gene is TRBJ2-7, the V gene TRBV6-1; D uncertain. CDR3 length: 15 amino acids. Between the trimmed V and J ends, which lost 7 bases and 0 bases, there was a span of 16 bases. Germline-derived CDR1 and CDR2 are MNHNS and SASEGT. The CDR3 loop reads CASTPHTLNSYEQYF. Here the CDR3 DNA reads TGTGCCAGCACTCCACATACACTCAACTCCTACGAGCAGTACTTC.

The CDR3 is CASSLEEGWADTQYF. DNA of the CDR3: TGCGCCAGCAGCTTGGAGGAGGGGTGGGCAGATACGCAGTATTTT. This chain connects TRBV5-1 to TRBJ2-3; possibly TRBD2 for D (6 bases). This CDR3 is built from 15 residues. In germline, CDR1 is SGHRS, CDR2 YFSETQ. The V end lost 0 bases, the J end lost 4 bases, and 12 bases lay between the germline ends.

J is TRBJ2-7 and V is TRBV29-1; D call uncertain. The germline gives CDR1 SQVTM, CDR2 ANQGSEA. The length of the CDR3 is 11 residues. V shed 4 bases and J shed 6 bases, with 10 bases lying between them. This CDR3 reads CSVAVGSEQYF. The CDR3 DNA sequence: TGCAGCGTTGCAGTCGGCAGCGAGCAGTACTTC.

This clone occurred a few times. The chain employs TRBV7-9 and TRBJ2-3; D possibly matches TRBD1 or TRBD2 (5 bases each). The CDR3 is made up of 15 amino acids. The germline V and J ends were trimmed by 5 bases and 3 bases, with 15 bases remaining between them. Germline V gene lookup returns CDR1 SEHNR and CDR2 FQNEAQ (reference sequence). As DNA, the CDR3 is TGTGCCAGCAGCCCCGGGACGGAGGTTACAGATACGCAGTATTTT. It translates to CASSPGTEVTDTQYF. Complete variable domain (other parts from reference TRBV7-9 and TRBJ2-3): DTGVSQNPRHKITKRGQNVTFRCDPISEHNRLYWYRQTLGQGPEFLTYFQNEAQLEKSRLLSDRFSAERPKGSFSTLEIQRTEQGDSAMYLCASSPGTEVTDTQYFGPGTRLTVL.